A single sample is the source of the 18 T cell receptor beta chains below, sequenced in a study of T cell responses to AZD1222 COVID-19 vaccine. Sequenced by immunoSEQ multiplex PCR; TCRdb stores in-frame clones only, minus some. The sample has roughly 120,000 clones, 75% to 90% seen once. Material: peripheral blood, obtained on day 0 of AZD1222 vaccination. The receptor set was obtained from an adult in good health.

The rearrangement links TRBV2 to TRBJ2-3; 14 nucleotides align to TRBD2. CDR1 and CDR2 (germline): SNHLY, FYNNEI. V trimming: 4 bases; J trimming: 5 bases; junction bases outside the gene matches: 5. The CDR3 sequence is 16 residues long. Here the CDR3 reads CASSGRLAGGGDTQYF. Written as DNA, the CDR3 is TGTGCCAGCAGTGGCCGACTAGCGGGAGGGGGAGATACGCAGTATTTT.

The V and J genes are TRBV7-3 and TRBJ2-2; the match to TRBD2 covers 11 bases. Germline CDR1 and CDR2: SGHTA and FQGTGA. J gave up 7 bases and V 5 bases, and 12 bases lay outside the gene matches. This CDR3 contains 17 residues. This chain's CDR3 is CASSRRGSGRAGGELFF. DNA for the CDR3: TGTGCCAGCAGCCGCCGCGGTAGCGGGAGGGCCGGCGGGGAGCTGTTTTTT.

The CDR3 nucleotides are TGTGCCAGCAGCTTGGGACTTGATTACGAGCAGTACTTC. Protein product: CASSLGLDYEQYF. The rearrangement uses TRBV5-4 and TRBJ2-7, with unresolved D. The CDR3 sequence is 13 residues long. V shed 0 bases and J shed 4 bases, with 8 bases lying between them. Germline loops: CDR1 SGHNT, CDR2 YYREEE (reference sequence).

The chain uses TRBV7-2 and TRBJ1-1; D is unresolved. This CDR3 has 16 amino acids. The germline V gene encodes CDR1 SGHTA and CDR2 FQGNSA. Trimming took 2 bases from V and 4 from J, leaving 17 bases between them. CDR3 in amino acids: CASSLTPAGGGTEAFF. In nucleotides, the CDR3 is TGTGCCAGCAGCTTAACGCCAGCCGGCGGAGGCACTGAAGCTTTCTTT.

The chain has TRBV7-9 and TRBJ1-3; 9 nucleotides match TRBD1. Trimming took 6 bases from V and 8 from J; bases not matched to a gene: 11. The CDR3 has 15 residues. The germline gives CDR1 SEHNR, CDR2 FQNEAQ (reference sequence). The CDR3 sequence is CASRGEGQGFYTIYF. The CDR3 DNA follows: TGTGCCAGCAGGGGGGAGGGACAGGGTTTTTACACCATATATTTT.

The chain carries TRBV19 and TRBJ2-6; D is undetermined. V lost 4 bases to trimming and J lost 0 bases, with 13 bases between them. In germline, CDR1 is LNHDA, CDR2 SQIVND (reference sequence). The CDR3 consists of 17 residues. As DNA, the CDR3 is TGTGCCAGTAGTAGGGTGAGCAGGAGCTCTGGGGCCAACGTCCTGACTTTC. This gives the protein CASSRVSRSSGANVLTF. The variable domain in full, with the rest retrieved from reference TRBV19 and TRBJ2-6, is DGGITQSPKYLFRKEGQNVTLSCEQNLNHDAMYWYRQDPGQGLRLIYYSQIVNDFQKGDIAEGYSVSREKKESFPLTVTSAQKNPTAFYLCASSRVSRSSGANVLTFGAGSRLTVL.

The chain has TRBV6-5 and TRBJ2-3, with 8 positions matching TRBD2. The junction had 7 bases not matched to a gene; V was cut back by 4 bases and J by 4 bases. Germline values: CDR1 MNHEY, CDR2 SVGAGI. The CDR3 covers 15 residues. CDR3 loop: CASSLLAVPPDTQYF. The CDR3 nucleotides read TGTGCCAGCAGTTTACTAGCGGTACCCCCAGATACGCAGTATTTT.

This clone was detected once. V gene TRBV9 combines with J gene TRBJ2-7; perhaps TRBD2 as D (6 bases). V shed 0 bases and J shed 6 bases, with 13 bases lying between them. CDR1 SGDLS and CDR2 YYNGEE come from the germline V gene. The CDR3 is 14 amino acids. CDR3 DNA: TGTGCCAGCAGCGTAGGGCGGGGAATAGGCGAGCAGTACTTC. Its translation is CASSVGRGIGEQYF.

This sequence joins TRBV5-1 and TRBJ2-3, with TRBD1 matching 9 bases. CDR3 size: 14 residues. Germline CDR1 is SGHRS and CDR2 is YFSETQ. J was trimmed by 4 bases and V by 2 bases; bases with no gene match: 2. The CDR3 spells CASSLQGASDTQYF. CDR3 coding DNA: TGCGCCAGCAGCTTACAGGGGGCCTCAGATACGCAGTATTTT.

This clone qualifies as medium-sized. The CDR3 nucleotides read TGCGCCAGCAGCCAACAGGACTCGACGGACTATGGCTACACCTTC. Residues: CASSQQDSTDYGYTF. This chain connects TRBV4-1 to TRBJ1-2, with no clear D. The V end lost 2 bases, the J end lost 3 bases, and 13 bases lay between the germline ends. This CDR3 region has 15 residues. Germline CDR1 and CDR2: MGHRA and YSYEKL.

V and J are TRBV6-4 and TRBJ1-6, with no clear D. The CDR3 totals 13 residues. The V end was cut by 5 bases, the J end by 11 bases, with 13 bases between. CDR1 MRHNA and CDR2 SNTAGT come from the germline V gene. CDR3 residues: CASSMREGTPLHF. In nucleotides, the CDR3 is TGTGCCAGCAGTATGAGGGAGGGAACACCCCTCCACTTT.

This chain links TRBV11-2 with TRBJ2-3; D is perhaps TRBD2 (6 bases). In germline, CDR1 is SGHAT, CDR2 FQNNGV. This CDR3 has 14 amino acids. Trimming cost V 5 bases and J 4 bases, with 13 bases left between them. The DNA for the CDR3 is TGTGCCAGCAGCGGGTTCCGGGAGCCAGATACGCAGTATTTT. Its protein product is CASSGFREPDTQYF.

This rearrangement joins TRBV18 to TRBJ1-5, with 7 bases that match TRBD1. The CDR3 extends over 15 amino acids. Germline values: CDR1 KGHSH, CDR2 LQKENI. Unmatched junction bases numbered 12, after V lost 6 bases and J lost 7 bases. CDR3 sequence (DNA): TGTGCCAGCTCCCGACCGGGACAGAGTTTCCAGCCCCAGCATTTT. Its protein is CASSRPGQSFQPQHF.

This clone occurred once. This chain links TRBV30 with TRBJ1-1, with 8 bases identical to TRBD1. Per germline, CDR1 GTSNPN and CDR2 SVGIG (reference sequence). CDR3 length: 17 amino acids. Unmatched junction bases numbered 14, after V lost 2 bases and J lost 3 bases. The CDR3 loop reads CAWSRWGRQGLDTEAFF. The CDR3 DNA reads as TGTGCCTGGAGTAGATGGGGAAGACAGGGGCTGGACACTGAAGCTTTCTTT.

This chain joins TRBV18 and TRBJ2-7; TRBD1 aligns across 8 bases. The CDR3 has 17 amino acids. CDR1 is KGHSH, CDR2 LQKENI, per germline. V trimming: 2 bases; J trimming: 1 base; junction bases outside the gene matches: 10. CDR3: CASSPIGQGVKSYEQYF. DNA of the CDR3: TGTGCCAGCTCACCAATCGGACAGGGTGTCAAATCCTACGAGCAGTACTTC.

The CDR3 DNA reads TGTGCCACCCGCAGAGGGTTCGGCTCTGGAAACACCATATATTTT. Its translation is CATRRGFGSGNTIYF. The chain has TRBV27 and TRBJ1-3; no firm D call. Looked up from germline, CDR1 is MNHEY and CDR2 is SMNVEV (reference sequence). CDR3 length: 15 amino acids. V lost 10 bases to trimming and J lost 0 bases, with 16 bases between them.

V and J are TRBV3-1 (or the pseudogene TRBV3-2) and TRBJ1-2; tentative D call: TRBD1 (6 bases). The V gene's germline CDR1 is LGHDT and CDR2 YNNKEL (reference sequence). V shed 4 bases and J shed 2 bases, with 11 bases lying between them. This CDR3 has 14 residues. CDR3 DNA sequence: TGTGCCAGCAGCCGGGACATAGGGAACTATGGCTACACCTTC. Its protein product is CASSRDIGNYGYTF.

The J gene is TRBJ1-3, the V gene TRBV4-3; no clear D gene. The V end lost 0 bases, the J end lost 0 bases, and 9 bases lay between the germline ends. CDR3 length: 16 amino acids. Per the germline V gene, CDR1 is LGHNA and CDR2 is YSLEER. CDR3 DNA sequence: TGCGCCAGCAGCCAAGATCTGGGAGGCTCTGGAAACACCATATATTTT. It codes for CASSQDLGGSGNTIYF.